The text below deals with one T cell receptor (beta chain). The record originates from a study of OX40 agonist ivuxolimab in advanced cancers. CDR1 SGHRS and CDR2 YFSETQ come from the germline V gene. This CDR3 spans 13 amino acids. V lost 4 bases, J lost 4 bases, and 12 bases lay in between. Assay: immunoSEQ multiplex PCR; the TCRdb copy retains only in-frame clones and omits some. The sample consists of about 73,000 clones, around 84% of them appearing once. The chain couples TRBV5-1 to TRBJ2-7; D not certain. The source material was CD4+ or CD8+ T cells sorted from blood, sampled in a trial of the OX40 agonist ivuxolimab. This TCR was recovered from an adult with an advanced solid tumor such as melanoma, head and neck, liver or kidney cancer. This CDR3 reads CASSPQGNYEQYF. The CDR3, as DNA: TGCGCCAGCAGCCCACAAGGGAATTACGAGCAGTACTTC.